The T cell receptor (beta chain) under discussion was sequenced for a study of blood T cell repertoires in COVID-19. The ends lost 0 bases at V and 4 bases at J; junction bases unmatched: 15. This CDR3 has 19 residues. From germline, CDR1 is MNHEY and CDR2 SVGEGT. Only in-frame clones appear in the TCRdb table, and some are missing; sequencing was by immunoSEQ multiplex PCR. Among fewer than 350,000 clones listed, about nine tenths were seen once. Participants' own reports of clinical history determined their cohort assignment. The receptor was isolated from a man aged 60-69 years who had recovered from COVID-19. The chain joins TRBV6-2 or TRBV6-3 to TRBJ2-1, with 7 bases matching TRBD1. The specimen sequenced was PBMCs or T cells enriched from blood (not recorded which). CDR3 residues: CASSYSIGFIQGQYNEQFF. CDR3 sequence (DNA): TGTGCCAGCAGTTACTCGATTGGTTTTATACAGGGACAGTACAATGAGCAGTTCTTC.